This is a list of T cell receptor beta chains from one sample in a study of breast tumors, draining lymph nodes, adjacent tissues. TCRdb used MiXCR to reprocess the multiplex PCR reads, holding one entry per CDR3 protein. The sample includes 17,000 or so distinct CDR3 sequences, over 40% seen only once; the top ten take 13%. Material for sequencing was tumor-adjacent breast tissue. The receptors stem from a female donor with breast cancer. Some clones in this sample may be carry-over from other donors' samples. The CDR3 runs from the conserved cysteine through the conserved F or W. The order of the fields is D gene, V gene, clone size, J gene, CDR3 DNA, CDR3 protein. The D gene is left open where the match is weak. Clone size is given for some rows only: seen once, a few or many times, or a class if the clone is expanded.

d_call: TRBD1
v_call: TRBV5-4
clone_size: -
j_call: TRBJ2-7
cdr3_nt: TGTGCCAGCAGCCCGGGGACAGGGGGGCCGGGGTCCGAGCAGTACTTC
cdr3_aa: CASSPGTGGPGSEQYF

d_call: -
v_call: TRBV5-4
clone_size: many
j_call: TRBJ1-1
cdr3_nt: TGTGCCAGCAGCTCAGACAACACTGAAGCTTTCTTT
cdr3_aa: CASSSDNTEAFF

d_call: TRBD2
v_call: TRBV5-1
clone_size: -
j_call: TRBJ2-2
cdr3_nt: TGCGCCGGCAGCTTGCAACCTAGCGGAAACACCGGGGAGCTGTTTTTT
cdr3_aa: CAGSLQPSGNTGELFF

d_call: TRBD2
v_call: TRBV5-6
clone_size: medium-sized
j_call: TRBJ2-7
cdr3_nt: TGTGCCAGCAGCCTGCGGACTAGATCCTACGAGCAGTACTTC
cdr3_aa: CASSLRTRSYEQYF

d_call: TRBD2
v_call: TRBV20-1
clone_size: -
j_call: TRBJ2-5
cdr3_nt: TGCAGTGCTAGAGTCCCCAGGACTAGCGGGGAGGAGACCCAGTACTTC
cdr3_aa: CSARVPRTSGEETQYF

d_call: TRBD2
v_call: TRBV6-1
clone_size: -
j_call: TRBJ2-2
cdr3_nt: TGTGCCAGCAAGTATACTAGCGCTAAATCGAACACCGGGGAGCTGTTTTTT
cdr3_aa: CASKYTSAKSNTGELFF

d_call: -
v_call: TRBV6-5
clone_size: many
j_call: TRBJ1-3
cdr3_nt: TGTGCCAGCAGTCACTCTAGGCCGAGCTCTGGAAACACCATATATTTT
cdr3_aa: CASSHSRPSSGNTIYF

d_call: -
v_call: TRBV9
clone_size: -
j_call: TRBJ2-3
cdr3_nt: TGTGCCAGCAGCCCCGACGAGGCGTACACGCAGTATTTT
cdr3_aa: CASSPDEAYTQYF

d_call: -
v_call: TRBV2
clone_size: -
j_call: TRBJ2-7
cdr3_nt: TGTGCCAGCACTCGGGACATCCCTCGTGAGCAGTACTTC
cdr3_aa: CASTRDIPREQYF

d_call: -
v_call: TRBV14
clone_size: medium-sized
j_call: TRBJ1-6
cdr3_nt: TGTGCCAGCAGCCCCCAGTCAGAGTTCTTTGTGAGCTCCTATAATTCACCCCTCCACTTT
cdr3_aa: CASSPQSEFFVSSYNSPLHF

d_call: -
v_call: TRBV6-5
clone_size: few
j_call: TRBJ2-6
cdr3_nt: TGTGCCAGCAGCAGGGACGGGGCTGGGGCCAACGTCCTGACTTTC
cdr3_aa: CASSRDGAGANVLTF

d_call: TRBD2
v_call: TRBV5-8
clone_size: many
j_call: TRBJ2-5
cdr3_nt: TGTGCCAGCAGCCCTACCCCGACTAGCGGGCGACAAGAGACCCAGTACTTC
cdr3_aa: CASSPTPTSGRQETQYF

d_call: -
v_call: TRBV6-5
clone_size: few
j_call: TRBJ1-1
cdr3_nt: TGTGCCAGCAGTTACTCGATGGGGTGGGGCACTGAAGCTTTCTTT
cdr3_aa: CASSYSMGWGTEAFF

d_call: TRBD2
v_call: TRBV11-2
clone_size: -
j_call: TRBJ2-7
cdr3_nt: TGTGCCAGCAGCCCCACGGGACTAGCGGGAGGTCCGTTTTACGAGCAGTACTTC
cdr3_aa: CASSPTGLAGGPFYEQYF

d_call: TRBD1
v_call: TRBV5-4
clone_size: -
j_call: TRBJ1-6
cdr3_nt: TGTGCCAGCCACCAGGGACAGGGTAATTCACCCCTCCACTTT
cdr3_aa: CASHQGQGNSPLHF

d_call: -
v_call: TRBV5-5
clone_size: few
j_call: TRBJ1-3
cdr3_nt: TGTGCCAGCAGCGTCACTCGGACTGGAAACACCATATATTTT
cdr3_aa: CASSVTRTGNTIYF

d_call: -
v_call: TRBV20-1
clone_size: many
j_call: TRBJ2-1
cdr3_nt: TGCAGTGCTGGAAATTTTGAGCAGTTCTTC
cdr3_aa: CSAGNFEQFF

d_call: -
v_call: TRBV20-1
clone_size: medium-sized
j_call: TRBJ2-5
cdr3_nt: TGCAGTGCCCAGGGGGATACGCGGGAGCCCGAGACCCAGTACTTC
cdr3_aa: CSAQGDTREPETQYF

d_call: -
v_call: TRBV4-1
clone_size: medium-sized
j_call: TRBJ2-1
cdr3_nt: TGCGCCAGCAGCCAAGATCCGGACGAGCAGTTCTTC
cdr3_aa: CASSQDPDEQFF

d_call: -
v_call: TRBV20-1
clone_size: -
j_call: TRBJ2-2
cdr3_nt: TGCAGTGCAACTACTAGCACCGGGGAGCTGTTTTTT
cdr3_aa: CSATTSTGELFF

d_call: -
v_call: TRBV4-1
clone_size: medium-sized
j_call: TRBJ2-7
cdr3_nt: TGCGCCAGCAGCCAAGCCACGGACACCTCCGGGGTTCGGTACTTC
cdr3_aa: CASSQATDTSGVRYF

d_call: -
v_call: TRBV5-1
clone_size: medium-sized
j_call: TRBJ2-7
cdr3_nt: TGCGCCAGCAGCTTGGCCGCGGACATCTACGAGCAGTACTTC
cdr3_aa: CASSLAADIYEQYF

d_call: TRBD2
v_call: TRBV20-1
clone_size: -
j_call: TRBJ2-7
cdr3_nt: TGCAGTGCAACCCCGGGACTAGTAGGCTTC
cdr3_aa: CSATPGLVGF

d_call: TRBD1
v_call: TRBV20-1
clone_size: -
j_call: TRBJ2-4
cdr3_nt: TGCAGTGCTAGAGCGGGACAGCCTAAAACCGTCCAGTACTTC
cdr3_aa: CSARAGQPKTVQYF

d_call: TRBD1
v_call: TRBV5-6
clone_size: -
j_call: TRBJ2-7
cdr3_nt: TGTGCCAGCAGCTTGGGGACAGGGGGCTACGAGCAGTACTTC
cdr3_aa: CASSLGTGGYEQYF

d_call: -
v_call: TRBV28
clone_size: -
j_call: TRBJ2-1
cdr3_nt: TGTGCCAGCAGTTCAGCGTTGTCCTACAATGAGCAGTTCTTC
cdr3_aa: CASSSALSYNEQFF

d_call: -
v_call: TRBV7-8
clone_size: few
j_call: TRBJ2-3
cdr3_nt: TGTGCCAGCAGCTTAGAGGTGGATACGCAGTATTTT
cdr3_aa: CASSLEVDTQYF

d_call: TRBD2
v_call: TRBV7-9
clone_size: many
j_call: TRBJ2-1
cdr3_nt: TGTGCCAGCAGCTTAGGGGGGACTACCTCCTACAATGAGCAGTTCTTC
cdr3_aa: CASSLGGTTSYNEQFF

d_call: -
v_call: TRBV7-2
clone_size: many
j_call: TRBJ2-2
cdr3_nt: TGTGCCAGCAGATCGGACAGAAGGAACACCGGGGAGCTGTTTTTT
cdr3_aa: CASRSDRRNTGELFF

d_call: -
v_call: TRBV7-8
clone_size: -
j_call: TRBJ2-1
cdr3_nt: TGTGCCAGCAGCAAGGACGGGCGGGTGAGCTCCTACAATGAGCAGTTCTTC
cdr3_aa: CASSKDGRVSSYNEQFF

d_call: -
v_call: TRBV20-1
clone_size: medium-sized
j_call: TRBJ2-7
cdr3_nt: TGCAGTGCTAGATCCGGGTTCGAGCAGTACTTC
cdr3_aa: CSARSGFEQYF

d_call: -
v_call: TRBV6-6
clone_size: many
j_call: TRBJ1-2
cdr3_nt: TGTGCCAGCAGTCCCGGGAACGCTAACTATGGCTACACCTTC
cdr3_aa: CASSPGNANYGYTF

d_call: -
v_call: TRBV3-1
clone_size: many
j_call: TRBJ2-5
cdr3_nt: TGTGCCACCAATGGGGGATCGGAGACCCAGTACTTC
cdr3_aa: CATNGGSETQYF

d_call: -
v_call: TRBV6-1
clone_size: medium-sized
j_call: TRBJ2-7
cdr3_nt: TGTGCCAGCAGGACCGGAGGGATTTCCTACGAGCAGTACTTC
cdr3_aa: CASRTGGISYEQYF

d_call: -
v_call: TRBV19
clone_size: few
j_call: TRBJ1-4
cdr3_nt: TGTGCCGGTAGTATAGAAGGGAAGGGGAGCACAGCTAATGAAAAACTGTTTTTT
cdr3_aa: CAGSIEGKGSTANEKLFF

d_call: -
v_call: TRBV15
clone_size: many
j_call: TRBJ2-6
cdr3_nt: TGTGCCACCAGCAGAGATCGCCTACTAACGGGAGCTGGGGCCAACGTCCTGACTTTC
cdr3_aa: CATSRDRLLTGAGANVLTF

d_call: TRBD1
v_call: TRBV7-8
clone_size: medium-sized
j_call: TRBJ1-3
cdr3_nt: TGTGCCAGCAGCCCGCGTCCCGGGACAGGGAGCTCTGGAAACACCATATATTTT
cdr3_aa: CASSPRPGTGSSGNTIYF

d_call: -
v_call: TRBV9
clone_size: -
j_call: TRBJ2-1
cdr3_nt: TGTGCCAGCAGCGTAGACTTGGATGAGCAGTTCTTC
cdr3_aa: CASSVDLDEQFF

d_call: -
v_call: TRBV5-1
clone_size: once
j_call: TRBJ2-2
cdr3_nt: TGTGCCAGCACCAATCTAGCAGGAGGGCCTAAGATCTCGAACACCGGGGAGCTGTTTTTT
cdr3_aa: CASTNLAGGPKISNTGELFF

d_call: -
v_call: TRBV7-3
clone_size: many
j_call: TRBJ2-1
cdr3_nt: TGTGCCAGCAGCTCCGCTAGGACAGCCTACAGTGAGCAGTTCTTC
cdr3_aa: CASSSARTAYSEQFF

d_call: -
v_call: TRBV5-1
clone_size: -
j_call: TRBJ2-7
cdr3_nt: TGCGCCAGCAGCCTTGGGACCTCGGGGGAGCAGTACTTC
cdr3_aa: CASSLGTSGEQYF

d_call: -
v_call: TRBV6-1
clone_size: -
j_call: TRBJ1-3
cdr3_nt: TGTGCCGGCAGTTCCTCGGGAGGGACTGGAAACACCATATATTTT
cdr3_aa: CAGSSSGGTGNTIYF

d_call: TRBD2
v_call: TRBV19
clone_size: many
j_call: TRBJ2-1
cdr3_nt: TGTGCCAGTAGTATTAGCGGGAGTTACTCCTACAATGAGCAGTTCTTC
cdr3_aa: CASSISGSYSYNEQFF

d_call: TRBD1
v_call: TRBV18
clone_size: many
j_call: TRBJ2-7
cdr3_nt: TGTGCCAGCTCACCGGAGTCGGGACAGACCTACGAGCAGTACTTC
cdr3_aa: CASSPESGQTYEQYF

d_call: TRBD1
v_call: TRBV12-3/TRBV12-4
clone_size: -
j_call: TRBJ1-2
cdr3_nt: TGTGCCAGCAGTCCACCCCCGGGACAGGGGGCTGATAACTATGGCTACACCTTC
cdr3_aa: CASSPPPGQGADNYGYTF

d_call: TRBD2
v_call: TRBV11-2
clone_size: -
j_call: TRBJ2-7
cdr3_nt: TGTGCCTGCAGCCCCACGGGACTAGCGGGGGAGCAGTACTTC
cdr3_aa: CACSPTGLAGEQYF

d_call: TRBD1
v_call: TRBV10-3
clone_size: few
j_call: TRBJ1-5
cdr3_nt: TGTGCCATCAGCGACAGGATTCCGGGACAGGGTAATCAGCCCCAGCATTTT
cdr3_aa: CAISDRIPGQGNQPQHF

d_call: TRBD2
v_call: TRBV9
clone_size: many
j_call: TRBJ2-3
cdr3_nt: TGTGCCAGCAGCGTAGGGGTTAGCGGGGGGGCAACAGATACGCAGTATTTT
cdr3_aa: CASSVGVSGGATDTQYF

d_call: -
v_call: TRBV19
clone_size: medium-sized
j_call: TRBJ1-2
cdr3_nt: TGTGCCAGTAGTATCCGAGGGGGGACGAGTGGCTACACCTTC
cdr3_aa: CASSIRGGTSGYTF

d_call: -
v_call: TRBV5-1
clone_size: -
j_call: TRBJ2-4
cdr3_nt: TGCGCCAGCAGCTTGGGTACGGCCAAAAACATTCAGTACTTC
cdr3_aa: CASSLGTAKNIQYF

d_call: TRBD1
v_call: TRBV24-1
clone_size: -
j_call: TRBJ1-2
cdr3_nt: TGTGCCACCAGTGCAGGGGGGACTGGCTACACCTTC
cdr3_aa: CATSAGGTGYTF

d_call: TRBD1
v_call: TRBV9
clone_size: many
j_call: TRBJ1-1
cdr3_nt: TGTGCCAGCAGCGTAGCCGGACAGGGAAGTGAAGCTTTCTTT
cdr3_aa: CASSVAGQGSEAFF

d_call: -
v_call: TRBV7-8
clone_size: -
j_call: TRBJ2-1
cdr3_nt: TGTGCCAGCAGCCCATACGGTAGCTCCTACAATGAGCAGTTCTTC
cdr3_aa: CASSPYGSSYNEQFF

d_call: TRBD1
v_call: TRBV9
clone_size: medium-sized
j_call: TRBJ2-1
cdr3_nt: TGTGCCAGCAACATTGCCGGGACAGGGGTCCACAATGAGCAGTTCTTC
cdr3_aa: CASNIAGTGVHNEQFF

d_call: -
v_call: TRBV7-2
clone_size: -
j_call: TRBJ2-7
cdr3_nt: -
cdr3_aa: CASSFYICSARDRDRGSSYEQYF

d_call: TRBD2
v_call: TRBV20-1
clone_size: medium-sized
j_call: TRBJ2-1
cdr3_nt: TGCAGTGCTCCCTCAGTAGGGACTAATAATGAGCAGTTCTTC
cdr3_aa: CSAPSVGTNNEQFF

d_call: -
v_call: TRBV7-8
clone_size: many
j_call: TRBJ1-1
cdr3_nt: TGTGCCAGCAGACCACCGGTAAGCGGTGGTGAAGCTTTCTTT
cdr3_aa: CASRPPVSGGEAFF

d_call: TRBD1
v_call: TRBV6-5
clone_size: -
j_call: TRBJ1-2
cdr3_nt: TGTGCCAGCAGTACCGGGACAGGGGACTATGGCTACACCTTC
cdr3_aa: CASSTGTGDYGYTF

d_call: -
v_call: TRBV7-2
clone_size: medium-sized
j_call: TRBJ1-2
cdr3_nt: TGTGCCAGCAGCTCCGCAGGGTTGGATGGCTACACCTTC
cdr3_aa: CASSSAGLDGYTF

d_call: -
v_call: TRBV3-1
clone_size: many
j_call: TRBJ2-7
cdr3_nt: TGTGCCAGCAGCCCGACGGTAAGCTCCTACGAGCAGTACTTC
cdr3_aa: CASSPTVSSYEQYF